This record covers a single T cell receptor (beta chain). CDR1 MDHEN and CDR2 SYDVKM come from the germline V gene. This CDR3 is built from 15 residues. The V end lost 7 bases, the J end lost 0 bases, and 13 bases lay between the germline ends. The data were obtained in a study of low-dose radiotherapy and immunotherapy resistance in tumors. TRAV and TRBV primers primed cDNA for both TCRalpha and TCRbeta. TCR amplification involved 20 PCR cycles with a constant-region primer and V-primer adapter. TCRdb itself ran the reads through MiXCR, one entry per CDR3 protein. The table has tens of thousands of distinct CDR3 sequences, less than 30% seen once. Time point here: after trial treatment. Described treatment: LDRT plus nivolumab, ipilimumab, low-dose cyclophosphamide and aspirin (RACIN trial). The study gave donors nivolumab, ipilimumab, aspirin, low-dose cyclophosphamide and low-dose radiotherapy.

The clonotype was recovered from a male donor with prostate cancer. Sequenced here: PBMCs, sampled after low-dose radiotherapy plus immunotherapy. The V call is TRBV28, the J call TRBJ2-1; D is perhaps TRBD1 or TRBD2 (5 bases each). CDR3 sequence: CASKAGTSSYNEQFF. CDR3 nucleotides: TGTGCCAGCAAGGCCGGGACCAGCTCCTACAATGAGCAGTTCTTC.